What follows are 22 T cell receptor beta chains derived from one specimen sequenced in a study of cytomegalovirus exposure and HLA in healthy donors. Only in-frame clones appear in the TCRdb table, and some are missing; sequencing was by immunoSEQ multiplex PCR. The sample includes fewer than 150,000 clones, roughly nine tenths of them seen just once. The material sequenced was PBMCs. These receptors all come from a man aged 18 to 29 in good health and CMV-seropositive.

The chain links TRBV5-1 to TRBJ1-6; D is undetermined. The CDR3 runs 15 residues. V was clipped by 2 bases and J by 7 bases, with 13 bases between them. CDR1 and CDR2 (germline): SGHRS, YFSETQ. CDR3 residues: CASSFDNPGNSPLHF. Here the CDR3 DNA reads TGCGCCAGCAGCTTTGACAACCCGGGGAATTCACCCCTCCACTTT.

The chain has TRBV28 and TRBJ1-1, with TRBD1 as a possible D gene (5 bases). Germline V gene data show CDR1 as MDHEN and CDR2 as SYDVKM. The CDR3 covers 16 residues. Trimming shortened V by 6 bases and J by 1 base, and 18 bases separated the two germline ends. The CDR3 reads CASSLQGAGQNTEAFF. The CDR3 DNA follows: TGTGCCAGCAGCCTCCAGGGTGCAGGACAGAACACTGAAGCTTTCTTT.

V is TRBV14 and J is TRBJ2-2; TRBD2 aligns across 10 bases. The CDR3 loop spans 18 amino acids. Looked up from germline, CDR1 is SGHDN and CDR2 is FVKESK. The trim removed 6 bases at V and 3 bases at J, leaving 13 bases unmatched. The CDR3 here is CASSPLMRLAGDTGELFF. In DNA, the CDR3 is TGTGCCAGCAGTCCCCTCATGCGTCTAGCGGGGGACACCGGGGAGCTGTTTTTT.

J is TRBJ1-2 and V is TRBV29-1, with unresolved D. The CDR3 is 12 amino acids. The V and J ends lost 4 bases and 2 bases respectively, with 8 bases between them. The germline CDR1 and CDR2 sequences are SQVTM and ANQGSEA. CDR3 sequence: CSVVLENYGYTF. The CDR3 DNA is TGCAGCGTTGTTCTAGAAAACTATGGCTACACCTTC.

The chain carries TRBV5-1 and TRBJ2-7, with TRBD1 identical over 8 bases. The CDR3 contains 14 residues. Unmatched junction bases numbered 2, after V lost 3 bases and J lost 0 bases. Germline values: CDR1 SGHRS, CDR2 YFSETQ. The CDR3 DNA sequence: TGCGCCAGCAGCTCACAGGGGGGCTCCTACGAGCAGTACTTC. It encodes CASSSQGGSYEQYF.

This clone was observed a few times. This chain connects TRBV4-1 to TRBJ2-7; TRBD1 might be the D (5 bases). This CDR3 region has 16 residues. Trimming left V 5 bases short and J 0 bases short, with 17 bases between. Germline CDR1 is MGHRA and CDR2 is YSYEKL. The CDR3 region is CASSFREGDSSYEQYF. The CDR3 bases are TGCGCCAGCAGCTTCCGTGAAGGAGACAGCTCCTACGAGCAGTACTTC.

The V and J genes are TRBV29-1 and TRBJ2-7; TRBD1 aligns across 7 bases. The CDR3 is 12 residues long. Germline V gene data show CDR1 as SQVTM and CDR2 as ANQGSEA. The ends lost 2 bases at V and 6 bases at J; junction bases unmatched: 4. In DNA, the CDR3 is TGCAGCGTTGAAACAGGGGATTTCGAGCAGTACTTC. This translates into CSVETGDFEQYF.

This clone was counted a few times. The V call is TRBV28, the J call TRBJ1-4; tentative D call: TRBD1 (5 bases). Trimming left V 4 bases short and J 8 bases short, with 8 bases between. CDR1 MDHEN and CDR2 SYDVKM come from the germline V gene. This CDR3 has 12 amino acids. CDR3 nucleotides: TGTGCCAGCAGTTCGGAGGGGGAAAAACTGTTTTTT. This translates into CASSSEGEKLFF.

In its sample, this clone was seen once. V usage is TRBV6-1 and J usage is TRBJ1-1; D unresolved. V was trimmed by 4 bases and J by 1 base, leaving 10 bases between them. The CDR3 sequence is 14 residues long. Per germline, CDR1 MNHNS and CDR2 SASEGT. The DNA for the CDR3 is TGTGCCAGCAGTGGGAGTTACCAGAACACTGAAGCTTTCTTT. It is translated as CASSGSYQNTEAFF.

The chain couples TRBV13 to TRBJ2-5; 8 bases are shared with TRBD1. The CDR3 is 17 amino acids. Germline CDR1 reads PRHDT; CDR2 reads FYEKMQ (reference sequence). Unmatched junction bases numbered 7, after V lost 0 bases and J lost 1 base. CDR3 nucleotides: TGTGCCAGCAGCTTAGGAGGGACAGGAGGCTCCCAAGAGACCCAGTACTTC. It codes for CASSLGGTGGSQETQYF.

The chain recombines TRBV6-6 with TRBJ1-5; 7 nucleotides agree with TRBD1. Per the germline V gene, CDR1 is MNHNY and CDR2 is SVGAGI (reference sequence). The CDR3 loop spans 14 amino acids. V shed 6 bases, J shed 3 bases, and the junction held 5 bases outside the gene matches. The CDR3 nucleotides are TGTGCCAGCAGACCGGACAGGTTCAATCAGCCCCAGCATTTT. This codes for CASRPDRFNQPQHF.

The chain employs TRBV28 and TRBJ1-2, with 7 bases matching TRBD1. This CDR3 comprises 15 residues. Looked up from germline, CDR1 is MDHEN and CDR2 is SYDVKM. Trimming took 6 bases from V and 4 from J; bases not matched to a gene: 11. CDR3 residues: CASRSMGQYGYGYTF. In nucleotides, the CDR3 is TGTGCCAGCAGGTCAATGGGACAGTACGGCTATGGCTACACCTTC.

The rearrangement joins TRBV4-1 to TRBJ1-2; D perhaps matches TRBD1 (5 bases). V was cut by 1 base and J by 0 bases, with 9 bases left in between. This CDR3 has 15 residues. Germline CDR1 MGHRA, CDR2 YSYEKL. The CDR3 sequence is CASSQVGGTNYGYTF. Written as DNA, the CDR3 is TGCGCCAGCAGCCAAGTGGGGGGTACTAACTATGGCTACACCTTC.

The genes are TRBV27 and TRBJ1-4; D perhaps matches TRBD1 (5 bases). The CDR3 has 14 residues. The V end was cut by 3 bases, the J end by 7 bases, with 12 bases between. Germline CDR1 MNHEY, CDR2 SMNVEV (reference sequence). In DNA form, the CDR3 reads TGTGCCAGCAGTTTTCGAAGGGGCACTGAAAAACTGTTTTTT. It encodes CASSFRRGTEKLFF.

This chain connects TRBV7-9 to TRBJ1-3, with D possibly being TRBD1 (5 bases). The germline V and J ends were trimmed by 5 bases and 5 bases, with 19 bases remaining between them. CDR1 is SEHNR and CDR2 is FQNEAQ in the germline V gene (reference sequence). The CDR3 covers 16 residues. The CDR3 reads CASSHITAGQRNTIYF. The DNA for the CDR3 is TGTGCCAGCAGCCACATAACAGCAGGGCAACGAAACACCATATATTTT.

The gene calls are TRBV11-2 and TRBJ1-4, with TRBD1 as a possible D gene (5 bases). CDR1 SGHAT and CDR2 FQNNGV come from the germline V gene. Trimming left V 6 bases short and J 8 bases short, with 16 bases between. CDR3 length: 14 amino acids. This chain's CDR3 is CASRSQGVDEKLFF. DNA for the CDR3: TGTGCCAGCAGGTCGCAGGGTGTGGACGAAAAACTGTTTTTT.

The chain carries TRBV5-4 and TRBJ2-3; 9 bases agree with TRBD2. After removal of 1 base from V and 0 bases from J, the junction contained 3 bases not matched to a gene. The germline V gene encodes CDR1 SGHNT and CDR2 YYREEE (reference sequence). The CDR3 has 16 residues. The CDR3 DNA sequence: TGTGCCAGCAGCTTGTTTGGGACTAGCAGCACAGATACGCAGTATTTT. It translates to CASSLFGTSSTDTQYF.

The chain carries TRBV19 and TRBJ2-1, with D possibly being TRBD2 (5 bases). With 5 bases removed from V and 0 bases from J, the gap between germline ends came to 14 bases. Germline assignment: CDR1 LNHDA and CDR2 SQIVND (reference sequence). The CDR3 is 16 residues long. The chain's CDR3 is CASSLWTGSSYNEQFF. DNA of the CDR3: TGTGCCAGTAGTCTATGGACGGGGAGCTCCTACAATGAGCAGTTCTTC.

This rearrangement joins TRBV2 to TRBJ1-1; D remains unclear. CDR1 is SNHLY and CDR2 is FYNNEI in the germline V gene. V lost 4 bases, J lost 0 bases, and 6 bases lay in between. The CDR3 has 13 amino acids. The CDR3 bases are TGTGCCAGCAGTGGACAAGTGAACACTGAAGCTTTCTTT. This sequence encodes CASSGQVNTEAFF.

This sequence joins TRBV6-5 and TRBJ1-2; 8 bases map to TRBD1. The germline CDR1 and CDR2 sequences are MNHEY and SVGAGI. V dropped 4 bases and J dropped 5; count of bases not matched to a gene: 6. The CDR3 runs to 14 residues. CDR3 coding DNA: TGTGCCAGCAGTTCGTGGACAGGGACATATGGCTACACCTTC. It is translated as CASSSWTGTYGYTF.

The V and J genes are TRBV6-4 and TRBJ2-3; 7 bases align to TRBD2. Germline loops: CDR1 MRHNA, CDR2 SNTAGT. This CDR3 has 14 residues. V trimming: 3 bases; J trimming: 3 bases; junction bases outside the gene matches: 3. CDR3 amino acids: CASSETGGTDTQYF. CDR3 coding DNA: TGTGCCAGCAGTGAAACCGGGGGGACAGATACGCAGTATTTT.

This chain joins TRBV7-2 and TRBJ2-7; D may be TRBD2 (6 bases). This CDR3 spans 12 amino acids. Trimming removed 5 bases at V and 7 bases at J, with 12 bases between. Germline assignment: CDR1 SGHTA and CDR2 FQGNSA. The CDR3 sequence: CASSDQRAEQYF. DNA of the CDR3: TGTGCCAGCAGCGATCAGCGGGCGGAGCAGTACTTC.